Sequencing of this T cell receptor beta chain was carried out in a study of cytomegalovirus exposure and HLA in healthy donors. PCR amplification relied on 60 Vbeta primers (plus 13 Jbeta primers). The assay was immunoSEQ multiplex PCR, and TCRdb's table has in-frame clones only and misses some. This table holds around 68,000 clones, roughly 80% found once. The CDR3 has 14 residues. V lost 4 bases, J lost 8 bases, and 6 bases stayed unmatched. The germline V gene encodes CDR1 MNHNS and CDR2 SASEGT. This TCR derives from a woman aged 25 to 39 in good health and CMV-seropositive. The material sequenced was PBMCs. The V and J genes are TRBV6-1 and TRBJ1-4, with TRBD1 matching over 8 bases. DNA of the CDR3: TGTGCCAGCAGTGGTTGGACAGGGAAGGAAAAACTGTTTTTT. Translated: CASSGWTGKEKLFF.